The present entry profiles one T cell receptor beta chain with its context. RNA was extracted with the RNeasy kit, and a quantity of roughly 0.5 to 1 ug was reverse transcribed using random hexamers. Each CDR3 protein gets one entry after TCRdb re-called the immunoSEQ multiplex PCR reads with MiXCR. Of 95,000 to 150,000 distinct CDR3 sequences listed, around 94% are singletons. TCR beta was sequenced from blood CD8+ and CD4+ T cells. It was healthy donors who served as the controls, matched for age and sex. CDR1 MNHEY and CDR2 SMNVEV come from the germline V gene (reference sequence). Trimming shortened V by 7 bases and J by 8 bases, and 12 bases separated the two germline ends. The CDR3 is 12 amino acids. The sample comes from a study of CD8 T cells in Susac syndrome.

The sequence derives from a human donor in good health. Source material: CD4+ T cells from PBMCs. The chain combines TRBV27 with TRBJ2-1, with D unresolved. The CDR3 DNA reads TGTGCCAGCAACCGACTCGGCGATGAGCAGTTCTTC. Its translation is CASNRLGDEQFF.